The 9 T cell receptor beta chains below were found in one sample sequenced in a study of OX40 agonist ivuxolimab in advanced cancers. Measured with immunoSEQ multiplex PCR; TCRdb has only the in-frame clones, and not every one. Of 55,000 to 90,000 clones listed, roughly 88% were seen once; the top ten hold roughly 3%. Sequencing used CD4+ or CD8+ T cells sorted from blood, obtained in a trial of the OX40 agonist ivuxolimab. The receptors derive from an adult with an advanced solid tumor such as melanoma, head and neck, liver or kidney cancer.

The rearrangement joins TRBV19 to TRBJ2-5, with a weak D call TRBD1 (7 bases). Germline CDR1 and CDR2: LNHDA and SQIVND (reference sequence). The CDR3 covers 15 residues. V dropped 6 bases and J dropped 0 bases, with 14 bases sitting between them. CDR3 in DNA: TGTGCCAGTAGAACCCTCAGGGGGGACCAAGAGACCCAGTACTTC. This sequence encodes CASRTLRGDQETQYF.

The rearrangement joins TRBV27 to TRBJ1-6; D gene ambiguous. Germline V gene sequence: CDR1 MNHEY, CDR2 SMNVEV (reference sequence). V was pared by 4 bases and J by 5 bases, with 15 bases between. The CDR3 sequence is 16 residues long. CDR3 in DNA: TGTGCCAGCAGTTCCGTGGGCAGATCCAATAATTCACCCCTCCACTTT. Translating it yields CASSSVGRSNNSPLHF.

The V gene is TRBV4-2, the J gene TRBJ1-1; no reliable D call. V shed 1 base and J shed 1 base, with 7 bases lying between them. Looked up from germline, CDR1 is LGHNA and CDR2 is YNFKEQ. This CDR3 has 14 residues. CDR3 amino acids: CASSQALRNTEAFF. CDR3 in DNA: TGTGCCAGCAGCCAAGCGTTAAGGAACACTGAAGCTTTCTTT.

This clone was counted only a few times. CDR3: CASSLAGGYGYTF. The CDR3 DNA sequence: TGTGCCAGCAGTTTGGCAGGGGGCTATGGCTACACCTTC. The rearrangement links TRBV27 to TRBJ1-2, with 7 nucleotides matching TRBD1. Germline lookup yields CDR1 MNHEY and CDR2 SMNVEV (reference sequence). V was pared by 3 bases and J by 4 bases, with 2 bases of the junction left unmatched. This CDR3 has 13 amino acids.

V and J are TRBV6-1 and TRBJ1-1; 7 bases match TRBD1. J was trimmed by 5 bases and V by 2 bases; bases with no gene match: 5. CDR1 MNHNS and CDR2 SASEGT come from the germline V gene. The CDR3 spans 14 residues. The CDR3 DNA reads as TGTGCCAGCAGTGAATTCACAGGGGAAACTGAAGCTTTCTTT. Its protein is CASSEFTGETEAFF.

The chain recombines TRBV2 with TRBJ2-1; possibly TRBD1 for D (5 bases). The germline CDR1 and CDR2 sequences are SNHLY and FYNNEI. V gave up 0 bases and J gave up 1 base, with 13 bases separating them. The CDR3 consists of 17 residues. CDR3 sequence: CASSEAFGAWSYNEQFF. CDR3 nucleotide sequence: TGTGCCAGCAGTGAAGCGTTTGGGGCTTGGTCCTACAATGAGCAGTTCTTC.

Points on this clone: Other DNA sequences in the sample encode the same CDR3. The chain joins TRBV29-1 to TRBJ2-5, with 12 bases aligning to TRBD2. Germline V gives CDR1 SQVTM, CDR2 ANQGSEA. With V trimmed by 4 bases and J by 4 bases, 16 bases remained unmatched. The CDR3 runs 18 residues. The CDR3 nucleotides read TGCAGCGTTGGTGGGTGGCTAGCGGGGGGGCCCAGGGGAGAGACCCAGTACTTC. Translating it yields CSVGGWLAGGPRGETQYF.

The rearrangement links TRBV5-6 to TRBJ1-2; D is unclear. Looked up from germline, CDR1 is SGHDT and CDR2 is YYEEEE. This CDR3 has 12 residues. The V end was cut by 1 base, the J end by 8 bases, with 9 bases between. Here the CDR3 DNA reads TGTGCCAGCAGCTTGAGGGAGTACGGCTACACCTTC. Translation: CASSLREYGYTF.

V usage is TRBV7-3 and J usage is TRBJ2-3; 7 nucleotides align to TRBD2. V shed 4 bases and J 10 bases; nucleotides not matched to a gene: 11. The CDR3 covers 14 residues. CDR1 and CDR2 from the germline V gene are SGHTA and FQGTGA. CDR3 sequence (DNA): TGTGCCAGCAGCTCCCCCGGAGGACTAGTGGCGCAGTATTTT. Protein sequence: CASSSPGGLVAQYF.